This TCR beta chain originates from a study of neurological immune-mediated disorders (dated by TCRdb to about 2019). In terms of the full investigation: Among the 34 multiple sclerosis patients, relapsing-remitting MS accounted for approximately 30 and secondary progressive MS accounted for 3. The study compared peripheral blood TCR-beta repertoires of HTLV-I-associated myelopathy (HAM/TSP) patients, multiple sclerosis patients and healthy controls using UMI-based sequencing. The cohort comprised 65 to 75 subjects: around 15 HAM/TSP patients, some 34 multiple sclerosis patients and 20 healthy controls. The 90 to 120 TCR-beta libraries covered PBMC samples along with longitudinal samples, technical triplicates, and paired sorted CD4+ and CD8+ T-cell subsets.

For the sorted-subset TCR libraries, the starting material was over 800,000 sorted CD4+ or CD8+ T cells. Multiple sclerosis patients were enrolled in a US clinical protocol evaluating disease progression by magnetic resonance imaging. PBMCs were separated from peripheral blood using Ficoll-Hypaque density gradient centrifugation and then cryopreserved in liquid nitrogen. The study also sequenced paired sorted CD4+ and CD8+ subsets from healthy controls, HAM/TSP patients and MS patients. cDNA was synthesized by template-switch 5'RACE using a primer with a 10-nucleotide random unique molecular identifier that tagged each TCR transcript. Every sequencing run covered 15-18 subjects and yielded more than 200 million TCR-beta sequences. Total RNA was extracted with the RNeasy kit. The KAPA Real-time Library Amplification kit was used to amplify TCR-beta VDJ regions with primers targeting the TCR constant region and the 5'RACE anchor. Sample indexes and Illumina adaptors were added in a first PCR, and a second PCR then increased library yield. The roughly 650 bp TCR product was size-selected on a 2% E-gel SizeSelection system after Ampure bead purification. Library quality was checked on a Bioanalyzer, concentration was measured with Qubit, and libraries were quantified with the Kapa Library Quantification kit before pooling. An Illumina HiSeq 2500 sequenced the libraries paired-end 2 x 150 bp. To increase sequence diversity, 25-30% phiX was spiked into each library pool. In the source study's methods: The UMI-based MiGEC pipeline processed quality-filtered reads and removed over 75% of raw TCR sequences during error correction. IMGT germline references were used for alignment of VDJ genes, and clonotypes were defined by a unique CDR3 amino acid sequence together with V-J genes. Clonal expansion, Shannon diversity and CDR3 relatedness were evaluated with VDJtools (CalcPairwiseDistances, ClusterSamples), while phylogenetic trees were built in CLCbio workbench. A clone was classed as expanded if it had 8 or more unique UMIs, a cutoff based on coefficient-of-variation modelling across technical triplicates. The raw public data were reprocessed by TCRdb itself: fastp quality trimming at Q25, MiXCR clonotype calling, in-frame beta chains only. Every distinct CDR3 protein forms one entry, paired with its most common genes and DNA. TCRdb's processing, not the study's, gives the V and J calls here. The sample table lists about 21,000 distinct CDR3 sequences, roughly 17% of them with a count of one. Together, the top ten hold 7% to 9% of the sample.

V is shortened by 4 bases, J by 8 bases, and the region joining them spans 18 bases. CDR1 LGHDT and CDR2 YNNKEL were looked up in the germline V gene (reference sequence). Spanning cysteine to phenylalanine, the CDR3 consists of 15 amino acids. Solely the CDR3 DNA is kept, with 45 bases framed from the first base. What the research found in general, with its limitations: The highest TCR clonal expansion was observed in HAM/TSP patients, whereas the lowest was observed in MS patients, even when compared with healthy controls. Expanded clones from different subjects shared no identical CDR3 amino acid sequences, which suggests that TCR-beta repertoires were private in all groups. The MS cluster showed no association with clinical or MRI features, and the authors stated that larger cohorts are needed. Phylogenetic analysis grouped repertoires from 18 of 34 MS patients into a cluster of related CDR3 sequences, suggesting a possible repertoire-level signature.

This clonotype was counted at least ten times. Its antigen target is currently unknown. No qualities accompany the bases; no much larger clone lies one base away. Here the chain combines TRBV3-1 and TRBJ2-1, with the D gene call left open. The receptor was isolated from a woman between 18 and 30 years old with multiple sclerosis. The sequenced material came from CD8+ T cells from blood. The CDR3 reads as follows: CASSLSLPGGDEQFF. The nucleotide sequence reads as follows: TGTGCCAGCAGCCTATCCTTGCCCGGCGGCGATGAGCAGTTCTTC.